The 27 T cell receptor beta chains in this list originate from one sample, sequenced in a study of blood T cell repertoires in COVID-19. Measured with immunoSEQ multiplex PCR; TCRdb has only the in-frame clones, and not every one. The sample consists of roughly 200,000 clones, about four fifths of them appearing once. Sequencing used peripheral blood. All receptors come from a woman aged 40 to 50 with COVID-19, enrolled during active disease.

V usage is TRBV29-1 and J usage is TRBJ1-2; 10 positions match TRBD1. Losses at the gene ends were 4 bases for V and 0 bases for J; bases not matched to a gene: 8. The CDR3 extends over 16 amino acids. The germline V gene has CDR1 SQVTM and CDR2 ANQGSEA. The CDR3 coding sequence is TGCAGCGTTGCCGGGACAGGGGCCCCAACTAACTATGGCTACACCTTC. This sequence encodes CSVAGTGAPTNYGYTF.

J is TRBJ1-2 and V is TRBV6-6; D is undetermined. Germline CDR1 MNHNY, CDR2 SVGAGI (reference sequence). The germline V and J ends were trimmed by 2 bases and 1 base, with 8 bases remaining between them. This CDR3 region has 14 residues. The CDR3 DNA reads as TGTGCCAGCAGTTACCAGGATAGTAACTATGGCTACACCTTC. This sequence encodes CASSYQDSNYGYTF.

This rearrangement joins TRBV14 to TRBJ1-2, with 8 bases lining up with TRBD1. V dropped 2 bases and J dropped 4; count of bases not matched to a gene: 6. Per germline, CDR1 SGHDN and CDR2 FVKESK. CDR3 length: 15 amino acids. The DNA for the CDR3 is TGTGCCAGCAGCCAAACCCGGACAGGGCCCTATGGCTACACCTTC. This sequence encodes CASSQTRTGPYGYTF.

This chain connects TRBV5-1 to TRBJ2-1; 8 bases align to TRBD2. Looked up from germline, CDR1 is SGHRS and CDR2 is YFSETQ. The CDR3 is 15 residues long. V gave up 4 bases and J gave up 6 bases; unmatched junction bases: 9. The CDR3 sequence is CASSDTGTRANEQFF. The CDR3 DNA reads TGCGCCAGCAGCGACACCGGGACTAGGGCCAATGAGCAGTTCTTC. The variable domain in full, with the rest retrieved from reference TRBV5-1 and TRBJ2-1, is KAGVTQTPRYLIKTRGQQVTLSCSPISGHRSVSWYQQTPGQGLQFLFEYFSETQRNKGNFPGRFSGRQFSNSRSEMNVSTLELGDSALYLCASSDTGTRANEQFFGPGTRLTVL.

CDR3 DNA sequence: TGCGCCAGCAGCTTGGGACAGGGGGGTTTAGCTAACTATGGCTACACCTTC. This translates into CASSLGQGGLANYGYTF. This chain uses TRBV5-1 with TRBJ1-2; 9 bases are shared with TRBD1. From germline, CDR1 is SGHRS and CDR2 YFSETQ. The CDR3 has 17 residues. V was clipped by 0 bases and J by 0 bases; unmatched bases: 6. Complete variable domain (other parts from reference TRBV5-1 and TRBJ1-2): KAGVTQTPRYLIKTRGQQVTLSCSPISGHRSVSWYQQTPGQGLQFLFEYFSETQRNKGNFPGRFSGRQFSNSRSEMNVSTLELGDSALYLCASSLGQGGLANYGYTFGSGTRLTVV.

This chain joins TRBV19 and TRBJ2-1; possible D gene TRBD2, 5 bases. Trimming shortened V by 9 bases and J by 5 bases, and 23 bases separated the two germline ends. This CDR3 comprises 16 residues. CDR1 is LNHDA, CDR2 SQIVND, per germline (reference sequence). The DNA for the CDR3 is TGTGCCAGCACCATATTCGGAGGTGGTTTTGACAATGAGCAGTTCTTC. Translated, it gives CASTIFGGGFDNEQFF.

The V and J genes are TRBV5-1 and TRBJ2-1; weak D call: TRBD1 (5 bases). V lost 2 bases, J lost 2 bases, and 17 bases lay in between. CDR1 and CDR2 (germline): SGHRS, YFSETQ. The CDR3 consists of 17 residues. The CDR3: CASSFELGPWAYNEQFF. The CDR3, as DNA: TGCGCCAGCAGCTTCGAGTTGGGGCCGTGGGCCTACAATGAGCAGTTCTTC.

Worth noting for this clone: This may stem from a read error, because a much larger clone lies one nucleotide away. CDR3 protein: CASSRGNTIYF. In DNA, the CDR3 is TGTGCCAGCAGCCGGGGAAACACCATATATTTT. The chain joins TRBV6-5 to TRBJ1-3; D gene uncertain. The germline V gene encodes CDR1 MNHEY and CDR2 SVGAGI. Trimming removed 6 bases from V and 4 bases from J, with 4 bases in between. This CDR3 has 11 amino acids.

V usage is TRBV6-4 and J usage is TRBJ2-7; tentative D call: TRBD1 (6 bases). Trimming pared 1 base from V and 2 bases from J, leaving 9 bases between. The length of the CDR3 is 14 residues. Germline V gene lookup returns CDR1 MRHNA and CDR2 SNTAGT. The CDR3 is CASSDYAGAYEQYF. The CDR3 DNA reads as TGTGCCAGCAGTGACTACGCAGGGGCCTACGAGCAGTACTTC.

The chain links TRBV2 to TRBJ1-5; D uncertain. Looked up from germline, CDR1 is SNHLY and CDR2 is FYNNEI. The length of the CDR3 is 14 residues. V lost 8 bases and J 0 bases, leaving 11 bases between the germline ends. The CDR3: CASSHLNSNQPQHF. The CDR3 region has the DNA TGTGCCAGCTCACATTTAAATAGCAATCAGCCCCAGCATTTT.

Here the CDR3 reads CATSDFRSYEQYF. CDR3 sequence (DNA): TGTGCCACCAGTGATTTTCGCTCCTACGAGCAGTACTTC. The chain uses TRBV24-1 and TRBJ2-7; D uncertain. Germline V gene data show CDR1 as KGHDR and CDR2 as SFDVKD. This CDR3 has 13 amino acids. The V and J ends lost 1 base and 0 bases respectively, with 3 bases between them.

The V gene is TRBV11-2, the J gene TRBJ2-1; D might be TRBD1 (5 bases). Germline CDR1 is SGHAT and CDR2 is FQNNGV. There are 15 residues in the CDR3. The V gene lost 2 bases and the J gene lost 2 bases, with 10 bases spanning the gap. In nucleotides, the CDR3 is TGTGCCAGCAGCTTACGACAGCAAGCCTACAATGAGCAGTTCTTC. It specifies CASSLRQQAYNEQFF.

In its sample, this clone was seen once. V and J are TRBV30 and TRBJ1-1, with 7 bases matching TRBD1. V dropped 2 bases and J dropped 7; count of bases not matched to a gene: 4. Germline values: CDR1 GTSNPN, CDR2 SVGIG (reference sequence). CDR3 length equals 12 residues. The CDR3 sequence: CAWSYTGDEAFF. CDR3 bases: TGTGCCTGGAGTTATACAGGGGATGAAGCTTTCTTT.

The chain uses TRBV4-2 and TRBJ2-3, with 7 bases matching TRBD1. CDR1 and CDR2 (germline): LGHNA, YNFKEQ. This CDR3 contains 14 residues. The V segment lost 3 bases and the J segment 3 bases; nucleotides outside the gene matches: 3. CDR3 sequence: CASSHLQGTDTQYF. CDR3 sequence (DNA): TGTGCCAGCAGCCACCTACAGGGGACAGATACGCAGTATTTT.

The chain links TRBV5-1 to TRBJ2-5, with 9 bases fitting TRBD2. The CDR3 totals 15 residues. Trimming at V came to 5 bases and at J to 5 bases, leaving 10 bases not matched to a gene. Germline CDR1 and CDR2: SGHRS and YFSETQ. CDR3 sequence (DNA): TGCGCCAGCAGGGAGGCGCGGGGGGGCCAGGAGACCCAGTACTTC. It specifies CASREARGGQETQYF.

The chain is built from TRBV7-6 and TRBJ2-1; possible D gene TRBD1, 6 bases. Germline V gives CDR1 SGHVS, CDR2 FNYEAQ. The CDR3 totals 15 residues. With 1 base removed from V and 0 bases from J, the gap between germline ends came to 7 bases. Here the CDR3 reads CASSLGRGSYNEQFF. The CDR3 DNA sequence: TGTGCCAGCAGCTTAGGCAGGGGCTCCTACAATGAGCAGTTCTTC.

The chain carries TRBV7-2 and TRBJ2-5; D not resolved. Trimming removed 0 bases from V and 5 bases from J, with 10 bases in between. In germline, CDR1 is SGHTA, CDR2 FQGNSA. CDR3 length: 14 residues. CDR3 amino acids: CASSLALSVETQYF. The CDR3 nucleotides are TGTGCCAGCAGCTTAGCGCTATCCGTGGAGACCCAGTACTTC.

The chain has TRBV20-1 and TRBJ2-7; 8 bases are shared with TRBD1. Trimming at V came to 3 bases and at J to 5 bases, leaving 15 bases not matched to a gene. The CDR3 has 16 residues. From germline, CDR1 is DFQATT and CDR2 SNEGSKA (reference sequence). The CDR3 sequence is CSASPFPGQDLDEQYF. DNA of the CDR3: TGCAGTGCTAGTCCGTTTCCGGGACAGGACCTGGACGAGCAGTACTTC.

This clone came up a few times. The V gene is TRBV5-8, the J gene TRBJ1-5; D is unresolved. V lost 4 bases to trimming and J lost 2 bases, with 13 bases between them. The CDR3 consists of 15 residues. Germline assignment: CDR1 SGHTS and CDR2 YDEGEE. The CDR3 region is CASSSLVSGNQPQHF. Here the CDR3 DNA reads TGTGCCAGCAGCAGCTTAGTTTCGGGCAATCAGCCCCAGCATTTT.

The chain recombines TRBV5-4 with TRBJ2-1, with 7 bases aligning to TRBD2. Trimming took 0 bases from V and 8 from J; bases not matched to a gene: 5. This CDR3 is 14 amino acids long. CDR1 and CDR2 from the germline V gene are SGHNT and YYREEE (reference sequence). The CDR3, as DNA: TGTGCCAGCAGCTTGGGGGTAACTAGCGATGAGCAGTTCTTC. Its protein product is CASSLGVTSDEQFF.

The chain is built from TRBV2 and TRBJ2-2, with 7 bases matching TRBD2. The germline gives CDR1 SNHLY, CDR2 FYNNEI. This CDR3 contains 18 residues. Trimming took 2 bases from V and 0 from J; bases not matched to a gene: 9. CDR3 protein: CASSELSLAAANTGELFF. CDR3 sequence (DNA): TGTGCCAGCAGTGAATTAAGTCTAGCGGCCGCGAACACCGGGGAGCTGTTTTTT.

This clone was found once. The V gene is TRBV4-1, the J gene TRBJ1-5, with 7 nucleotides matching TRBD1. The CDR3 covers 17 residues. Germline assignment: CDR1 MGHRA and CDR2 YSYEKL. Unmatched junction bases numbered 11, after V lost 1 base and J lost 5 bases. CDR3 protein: CASSQGRDRAPDQPQHF. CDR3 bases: TGCGCCAGCAGCCAAGGGAGGGACAGAGCTCCTGATCAGCCCCAGCATTTT.

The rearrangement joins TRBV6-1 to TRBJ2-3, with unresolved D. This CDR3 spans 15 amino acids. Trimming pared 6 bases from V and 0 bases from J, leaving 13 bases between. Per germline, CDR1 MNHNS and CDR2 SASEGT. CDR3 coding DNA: TGTGCCAGCAGGCCAACCTACCCTAGCACAGATACGCAGTATTTT. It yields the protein CASRPTYPSTDTQYF.

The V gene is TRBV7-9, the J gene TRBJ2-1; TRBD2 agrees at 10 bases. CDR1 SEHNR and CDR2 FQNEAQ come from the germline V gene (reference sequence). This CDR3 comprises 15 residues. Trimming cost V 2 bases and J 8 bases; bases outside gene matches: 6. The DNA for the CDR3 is TGTGCCAGCAGCTTACCTAGCGGGAGTAGGGATGAGCAGTTCTTC. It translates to CASSLPSGSRDEQFF.

The CDR3: CASSIPGQGYGYTF. The CDR3 bases are TGTGCCAGCAGCATTCCGGGACAGGGCTATGGCTACACCTTC. The J gene is TRBJ1-2, the V gene TRBV21-1; TRBD1 reflects the table's D call only, with no check against the DNA. TRBV21-1 is tagged as a pseudogene. This CDR3 contains 14 residues.

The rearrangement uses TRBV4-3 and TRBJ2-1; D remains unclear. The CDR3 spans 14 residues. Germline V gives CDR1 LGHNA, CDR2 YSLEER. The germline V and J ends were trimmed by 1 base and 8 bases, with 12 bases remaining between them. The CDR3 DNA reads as TGCGCCAGCAGCCAAGTAAGGAGAAGGTATGAGCAGTTCTTC. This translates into CASSQVRRRYEQFF.

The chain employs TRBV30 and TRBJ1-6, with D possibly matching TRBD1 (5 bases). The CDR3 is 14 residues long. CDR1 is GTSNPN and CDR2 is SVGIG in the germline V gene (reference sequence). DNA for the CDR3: TGTGGGGGACGGATGGGGGGCTATAATTCACCCCTCCACTTT. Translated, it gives CGGRMGGYNSPLHF.